The next 23 T cell receptor beta chains were all read from a single sample in a study of cytomegalovirus exposure and HLA in healthy donors. The PCR was carried out with 60 Vbeta primers and 13 Jbeta primers. Sequencing used immunoSEQ multiplex PCR; TCRdb keeps in-frame clones, though not all of them. The table lists some 110,000 clones, around three quarters of them singletons. The sequenced sample was PBMCs. The origin of the receptors is a woman in her twenties or thirties in good health and CMV-seronegative.

The chain links TRBV9 to TRBJ2-5; D is perhaps TRBD2 (6 bases). Germline assignment: CDR1 SGDLS and CDR2 YYNGEE. CDR3 length equals 15 residues. The V and J ends lost 0 bases and 5 bases respectively, with 14 bases between them. CDR3 bases: TGTGCCAGCAGCGTAGGCGTGGGGGAGGTCGAGACCCAGTACTTC. Translated: CASSVGVGEVETQYF. The whole variable domain, remainder taken from reference TRBV9 and TRBJ2-5, is DSGVTQTPKHLITATGQRVTLRCSPRSGDLSVYWYQQSLDQGLQFLIQYYNGEERAKGNILERFSAQQFPDLHSELNLSSLELGDSALYFCASSVGVGEVETQYFGPGTRLLVL.

The rearrangement links TRBV30 to TRBJ1-1, with TRBD1 identical over 11 bases. Germline-derived CDR1 and CDR2 are GTSNPN and SVGIG (reference sequence). J gave up 10 bases and V 5 bases, and 12 bases lay outside the gene matches. The CDR3 runs to 14 residues. The CDR3 region is CAWEPGQGVGGAFF. In DNA, the CDR3 is TGTGCCTGGGAGCCGGGACAGGGGGTCGGTGGAGCTTTCTTT.

This clone was seen a handful of times. The gene calls are TRBV11-2 and TRBJ1-1; tentatively, D is TRBD1 (5 bases). This CDR3 spans 14 amino acids. The germline CDR1 and CDR2 sequences are SGHAT and FQNNGV. V dropped 0 bases and J dropped 3 bases, with 8 bases sitting between them. The CDR3 DNA sequence: TGTGCCAGCAGCTTAGACGGGGGGGACACTGAAGCTTTCTTT. The encoded protein is CASSLDGGDTEAFF.

The rearrangement joins TRBV25-1 to TRBJ2-1, with TRBD1 as a possible D gene (5 bases). Germline loops: CDR1 MGHDK, CDR2 SYGVNS. This CDR3 is built from 11 residues. Trimming took off 5 bases at V and 8 bases at J, with 7 bases between the two ends. CDR3 sequence (DNA): TGTGCCAGCAGTATACAGGATGAGCAGTTCTTC. This encodes CASSIQDEQFF. Filled out from reference TRBV25-1 and TRBJ2-1, the complete variable domain reads EADIYQTPRYLVIGTGKKITLECSQTMGHDKMYWYQQDPGMELHLIHYSYGVNSTEKGDLSSESTVSRIRTEHFPLTLESARPSHTSQYLCASSIQDEQFFGPGTRLTVL.

The chain is built from TRBV30 and TRBJ2-5; D is undetermined. This CDR3 spans 12 amino acids. The V and J ends lost 5 bases and 2 bases respectively, with 9 bases between them. Looked up from germline, CDR1 is GTSNPN and CDR2 is SVGIG (reference sequence). Here the CDR3 DNA reads TGTGCCTGGGGGCCTTTACAAGAGACCCAGTACTTC. Residues: CAWGPLQETQYF. The variable domain in full, with the rest retrieved from reference TRBV30 and TRBJ2-5, is SQTIHQWPATLVQPVGSPLSLECTVEGTSNPNLYWYRQAAGRGLQLLFYSVGIGQISSEVPQNLSASRPQDRQFILSSKKLLLSDSGFYLCAWGPLQETQYFGPGTRLLVL.

The V call is TRBV29-1, the J call TRBJ1-2; TRBD1 matches at 7 bases. The germline V gene encodes CDR1 SQVTM and CDR2 ANQGSEA. CDR3 length: 11 amino acids. J lost 6 bases, V lost 4 bases, and 2 bases had no gene match. The CDR3 region has the DNA TGCAGCGTTGGAGGGGGCCATGGCTACACCTTC. Its translation: CSVGGGHGYTF.

Details on this clone: Its ends do not fully match the called genes, so a read error is possible. J is TRBJ2-2 and V is TRBV5-1, with a possible D match to TRBD2 (6 bases). From germline, CDR1 is SGHRS and CDR2 YFSETQ. This CDR3 region has 18 residues. The CDR3 sequence: CASGLTIGPGTNTGELFF. The CDR3 bases are TGCGCCAGCGGCTTGACGATTGGTCCGGGGACTAACACCGGGGAGCTGTTTTTT.

The sample holds a few counts of this clone. V and J are TRBV29-1 and TRBJ2-3; no clear D gene. V was cut by 1 base and J by 0 bases, with 5 bases left in between. CDR3 length: 13 residues. Germline V gives CDR1 SQVTM, CDR2 ANQGSEA. In nucleotides, the CDR3 is TGCAGCGTTGAAGGGCCCAGCACAGATACGCAGTATTTT. It is translated as CSVEGPSTDTQYF.

The chain couples TRBV7-2 to TRBJ1-3, with D possibly matching TRBD1 (5 bases). Germline values: CDR1 SGHTA, CDR2 FQGNSA. V lost 8 bases and J 2 bases, leaving 28 bases between the germline ends. CDR3 length: 19 residues. The CDR3 coding sequence is TGTGCCAGCTCTTACTCGACAGCCTTCCCCCGCCGAACTGGAAACACCATATATTTT. It yields the protein CASSYSTAFPRRTGNTIYF. The variable domain in full, completed from reference TRBV7-2 and TRBJ1-3, reads GAGVSQSPSNKVTEKGKDVELRCDPISGHTALYWYRQSLGQGLEFLIYFQGNSAPDKSGLPSDRFSAERTGGSVSTLTIQRTQQEDSAVYLCASSYSTAFPRRTGNTIYFGEGSWLTVV.

The chain uses TRBV30 and TRBJ2-7; TRBD1 aligns across 8 bases. V was pared by 4 bases and J by 1 base, with 6 bases of the junction left unmatched. The germline V gene has CDR1 GTSNPN and CDR2 SVGIG (reference sequence). CDR3 length: 14 residues. The CDR3 coding sequence is TGTGCCTGGACGGAACAGGGGGTATCCTACGAGCAGTACTTC. Its protein is CAWTEQGVSYEQYF.

The V call is TRBV11-3, the J call TRBJ1-1; D gene unclear. The ends were cut back, 0 bases at V and 10 bases at J, with 9 bases in the middle. Germline loops: CDR1 SGHNT, CDR2 YENEEA. CDR3 size: 12 residues. The CDR3 sequence: CASSLERRGAFF. The DNA of the CDR3 is TGTGCCAGCAGCTTAGAACGGCGGGGAGCTTTCTTT. Variable domain in full (rest from reference TRBV11-3 and TRBJ1-1): EAGVVQSPRYKIIEKKQPVAFWCNPISGHNTLYWYLQNLGQGPELLIRYENEEAVDDSQLPKDRFSAERLKGVDSTLKIQPAELGDSAVYLCASSLERRGAFFGQGTRLTVV.

This clone has a handful of counts. V usage is TRBV11-3 and J usage is TRBJ2-2, with TRBD2 matching 9 bases. V shed 1 base, J shed 5 bases, and the junction held 8 bases outside the gene matches. Looked up from germline, CDR1 is SGHNT and CDR2 is YENEEA. The CDR3 consists of 17 residues. In nucleotides, the CDR3 is TGTGCCAGCAGCTTAGGAGAACCGGGACTAGCTACCGGGGAGCTGTTTTTT. As protein: CASSLGEPGLATGELFF.

The chain has TRBV5-4 and TRBJ2-7; TRBD2 matches 7 bases. CDR1 is SGHNT, CDR2 YYREEE, per germline (reference sequence). CDR3 length: 14 amino acids. Trimming at V came to 3 bases and at J to 2 bases, leaving 5 bases not matched to a gene. For the CDR3, the DNA is TGTGCCAGCAGCTCTGGGGGGGGGACCTACGAGCAGTACTTC. Protein product: CASSSGGGTYEQYF.

The chain couples TRBV25-1 to TRBJ1-2; D may be TRBD1 (5 bases). Germline V gives CDR1 MGHDK, CDR2 SYGVNS. Deletions cut 2 bases from V and 4 bases from J, with 11 bases between. The length of the CDR3 is 14 residues. As DNA, the CDR3 is TGTGCCAGCAGTGAACAGCAGGGCGCCTATGGCTACACCTTC. It codes for CASSEQQGAYGYTF.

This chain uses TRBV6-5 with TRBJ2-1, with 12 bases that match TRBD2. The CDR3 is 14 residues long. The V and J ends lost 6 bases and 5 bases, in that order; junction bases with no gene match: 2. CDR1 MNHEY and CDR2 SVGAGI come from the germline V gene. Written as DNA, the CDR3 is TGTGCCAGCAGCCTAGCGGGAGGGAACAATGAGCAGTTCTTC. It codes for CASSLAGGNNEQFF.

The chain combines TRBV27 with TRBJ1-2; 11 positions match TRBD1. The CDR3 has 21 residues. Germline V gene sequence: CDR1 MNHEY, CDR2 SMNVEV (reference sequence). Unmatched junction bases numbered 19, after V lost 0 bases and J lost 4 bases. The CDR3 DNA follows: TGTGCCAGCAGTTTATCCCACCGTCTCTCAGGACAGGGGGCGGGACCCTATGGCTACACCTTC. Amino acid sequence: CASSLSHRLSGQGAGPYGYTF.

The genes are TRBV7-9 and TRBJ2-7, with TRBD2 matching 9 bases. Germline trimming cut 5 bases from V and 3 bases from J; bases unmatched to any gene: 5. The CDR3 loop spans 14 amino acids. CDR1 SEHNR and CDR2 FQNEAQ come from the germline V gene (reference sequence). The CDR3 is CASSNGLAIYEQYF. CDR3 in DNA: TGTGCCAGCAGCAATGGACTAGCGATCTACGAGCAGTACTTC. The full variable domain, its missing parts supplied by reference TRBV7-9 and TRBJ2-7, is DTGVSQNPRHKITKRGQNVTFRCDPISEHNRLYWYRQTLGQGPEFLTYFQNEAQLEKSRLLSDRFSAERPKGSFSTLEIQRTEQGDSAMYLCASSNGLAIYEQYFGPGTRLTVT.

As DNA, the CDR3 is TGTGCCAGCAGTTACCCGTCGGAGAACGGCTACACCTTC. It encodes CASSYPSENGYTF. The V gene is TRBV6-6, the J gene TRBJ1-2; no firm D call. The CDR3 has 13 amino acids. The germline gives CDR1 MNHNY, CDR2 SVGAGI (reference sequence). Deletions cut 2 bases from V and 8 bases from J, with 12 bases between.

The chain links TRBV19 to TRBJ1-1, with a tentative D call TRBD1 (5 bases). The CDR3 is 13 residues long. Trimming took 4 bases from V and 3 from J, leaving 9 bases between them. The germline CDR1 and CDR2 sequences are LNHDA and SQIVND (reference sequence). This CDR3 is CASSNRQYTEAFF. DNA for the CDR3: TGTGCCAGTAGTAACCGACAGTACACTGAAGCTTTCTTT.

The chain recombines TRBV5-4 with TRBJ2-1, with no clear D. The CDR3 is 12 residues long. CDR1 and CDR2 (germline): SGHNT, YYREEE (reference sequence). V shed 2 bases and J shed 9 bases, with 9 bases lying between them. The CDR3 bases are TGTGCCAGCAGCTTTGGGCAGGCTGAGCAGTTCTTC. This translates into CASSFGQAEQFF.

This chain uses TRBV4-2 with TRBJ2-7, with 10 nucleotides matching TRBD2. Germline CDR1 LGHNA, CDR2 YNFKEQ. The CDR3 is 16 amino acids. The junction had 7 bases not matched to a gene; V was cut back by 2 bases and J by 3 bases. In DNA form, the CDR3 reads TGTGCCAGCAGCCAACTTTCAGCGGGAGGGGACTACGAGCAGTACTTC. This codes for CASSQLSAGGDYEQYF.

The CDR3 DNA is TGTGCCAGCAGCTTGAGGGGTTACGGAAAACTGTTTTTT. Translated: CASSLRGYGKLFF. The chain links TRBV5-6 to TRBJ1-4; tentative D call: TRBD1 (5 bases). Germline-derived CDR1 and CDR2 are SGHDT and YYEEEE. Trimming removed 1 base from V and 10 bases from J, with 11 bases in between. The CDR3 has 13 residues. The complete variable domain, with remaining parts taken from reference TRBV5-6 and TRBJ1-4, reads DAGVTQSPTHLIKTRGQQVTLRCSPKSGHDTVSWYQQALGQGPQFIFQYYEEEERQRGNFPDRFSGHQFPNYSSELNVNALLLGDSALYLCASSLRGYGKLFFGSGTQLSVL.

J is TRBJ1-4 and V is TRBV5-1; D unclear. V was clipped by 0 bases and J by 4 bases, with 19 bases between them. Germline CDR1 reads SGHRS; CDR2 reads YFSETQ. The CDR3 length is 18 residues. The DNA for the CDR3 is TGCGCCAGCAGCTTGGCCGTGGCGGCAAAACCGGGTAATGAAAAACTGTTTTTT. Its protein is CASSLAVAAKPGNEKLFF.